A single sample gave rise to the 22 T cell receptor beta chains below, sequenced in a study of blood T cell repertoires in COVID-19. TCRdb's table, derived via immunoSEQ multiplex PCR, lists solely in-frame clones and lacks some. The profile shows around 330,000 clones, 88% of them singletons. Input material: peripheral blood. The origin of the receptors is a woman between 45 and 60 years old with active or convalescent COVID-19.

The chain has TRBV7-9 and TRBJ2-1; TRBD1 is a possible D gene (5 bases). The CDR3 has 15 amino acids. The germline V gene encodes CDR1 SEHNR and CDR2 FQNEAQ (reference sequence). Trimming shortened V by 0 bases and J by 2 bases, and 8 bases separated the two germline ends. The CDR3 nucleotides read TGTGCCAGCAGCTTAGCGGAAGGGGCCTACAATGAGCAGTTCTTC. As protein: CASSLAEGAYNEQFF.

The chain employs TRBV29-1 and TRBJ1-6; D might be TRBD1 (5 bases). V was trimmed by 4 bases and J by 6 bases, leaving 10 bases between them. This CDR3 contains 13 residues. Germline CDR1 reads SQVTM; CDR2 reads ANQGSEA. The CDR3 nucleotides are TGCAGCGTTGCGGTCAGGGTTAATTCACCCCTCCACTTT. Protein product: CSVAVRVNSPLHF.

The chain uses TRBV6-5 and TRBJ1-3; TRBD1 aligns across 7 bases. Germline CDR1 and CDR2: MNHEY and SVGAGI. The CDR3 spans 14 residues. V was pared by 5 bases and J by 3 bases, with 4 bases of the junction left unmatched. The CDR3 DNA is TGTGCCAGCAGTCCAGGGGGACATGGAAACACCATATATTTT. It specifies CASSPGGHGNTIYF.

The chain joins TRBV7-2 to TRBJ1-6, with 9 nucleotides matching TRBD1. The V segment lost 1 base and the J segment 7 bases; nucleotides outside the gene matches: 8. Germline V gene sequence: CDR1 SGHTA, CDR2 FQGNSA. CDR3 length equals 17 residues. This chain's CDR3 is CASSLGARGQGNSPLHF. CDR3 DNA sequence: TGTGCCAGCAGCTTAGGGGCTCGGGGACAGGGAAATTCACCCCTCCACTTT.

CDR3 protein: CASSPGQSSYNSPLHF. The CDR3 DNA reads TGTGCCAGCAGCCCCGGACAGAGCTCCTATAATTCACCCCTCCACTTT. The V call is TRBV6-6, the J call TRBJ1-6; tentative D call: TRBD1 (6 bases). CDR3 length equals 16 residues. Trimming left V 6 bases short and J 0 bases short, with 12 bases between. The germline V gene has CDR1 MNHNY and CDR2 SVGAGI (reference sequence).

The V call is TRBV27, the J call TRBJ2-7; D is perhaps TRBD2 (5 bases). CDR1 is MNHEY, CDR2 SMNVEV, per germline (reference sequence). The CDR3 runs to 14 residues. The germline V and J ends were trimmed by 5 bases and 0 bases, with 11 bases remaining between them. The CDR3 region is CASSPRRSSYEQYF. The CDR3 nucleotides read TGTGCCAGCAGTCCCCGGAGGTCCTCCTACGAGCAGTACTTC.

CDR3 nucleotide sequence: TGTGCCAGCAGTTTAACCCAGGGATATGGCTACACCTTC. Translating gives CASSLTQGYGYTF. The chain is built from TRBV28 and TRBJ1-2, with D possibly TRBD1 on 5 matching bases. Trimming removed 2 bases from V and 5 bases from J, with 9 bases in between. Germline CDR1 and CDR2: MDHEN and SYDVKM. The CDR3 length is 13 residues.

This clone was observed a handful of times. Other DNA sequences in the same sample also yield this CDR3. The chain uses TRBV12-3 or TRBV12-4 and TRBJ1-2; 7 positions agree with TRBD1. This CDR3 has 13 amino acids. With V trimmed by 3 bases and J by 7 bases, 5 bases remained unmatched. CDR3 bases: TGTGCCAGCAGTTTCGGGCAGGGGGGTGGCTACACCTTC. Protein sequence: CASSFGQGGGYTF.

The chain has TRBV19 and TRBJ1-1, with TRBD1 as a possible D gene (5 bases). The V gene lost 2 bases and the J gene lost 3 bases, with 7 bases spanning the gap. There are 13 residues in the CDR3. Per germline, CDR1 LNHDA and CDR2 SQIVND (reference sequence). CDR3 bases: TGTGCCAGTAGTATATCCAGGGACACTGAAGCTTTCTTT. This translates into CASSISRDTEAFF.

This sequence joins TRBV7-2 and TRBJ2-2, with D possibly TRBD2 on 6 matching bases. Germline V gives CDR1 SGHTA, CDR2 FQGNSA. V was clipped by 3 bases and J by 2 bases, with 7 bases between them. The length of the CDR3 is 14 residues. The CDR3 region has the DNA TGTGCCAGCAGCTTTAGCGGCAACACCGGGGAGCTGTTTTTT. Its translation: CASSFSGNTGELFF. Full variable domain (remainder filled in from reference TRBV7-2 and TRBJ2-2): GAGVSQSPSNKVTEKGKDVELRCDPISGHTALYWYRQSLGQGLEFLIYFQGNSAPDKSGLPSDRFSAERTGGSVSTLTIQRTQQEDSAVYLCASSFSGNTGELFFGEGSRLTVL.

This clone was detected only once. This sequence joins TRBV7-2 and TRBJ2-2, with D perhaps matching TRBD2 (5 bases). This CDR3 is built from 16 residues. The germline V gene encodes CDR1 SGHTA and CDR2 FQGNSA. With 2 bases removed from V and 2 bases from J, the gap between germline ends came to 12 bases. CDR3 residues: CASSLRWRLNTGELFF. CDR3 DNA: TGTGCCAGCAGCTTACGTTGGCGACTAAACACCGGGGAGCTGTTTTTT.

The CDR3 loop reads CASSGRGPGSDYEQYF. The CDR3 DNA reads TGTGCCAGCAGTGGAAGGGGTCCGGGCTCGGACTACGAGCAGTACTTC. The chain joins TRBV25-1 to TRBJ2-7; maybe TRBD1 (5 bases). CDR3 length equals 16 residues. CDR1 and CDR2 from the germline V gene are MGHDK and SYGVNS. Trimming removed 4 bases from V and 3 bases from J, with 19 bases in between.

The CDR3 here is CASSLRTGNSGNTIYF. The CDR3 DNA reads as TGTGCCAGCAGCCTCCGGACAGGTAACTCTGGAAACACCATATATTTT. The chain links TRBV9 to TRBJ1-3, with 7 bases identical to TRBD1. The CDR3 is made up of 16 amino acids. V lost 4 bases to trimming and J lost 0 bases; unmatched junction nucleotides: 7. CDR1 SGDLS and CDR2 YYNGEE come from the germline V gene.

The chain has TRBV9 and TRBJ2-2; TRBD2 agrees at 7 bases. The V and J ends lost 4 bases and 6 bases, in that order; junction bases with no gene match: 9. The CDR3 sequence is 15 residues long. Per germline, CDR1 SGDLS and CDR2 YYNGEE. The CDR3 loop is CASSTLGAGAGELFF. CDR3 nucleotides: TGTGCCAGCAGCACCTTAGGGGCGGGGGCCGGGGAGCTGTTTTTT. Full variable domain (remainder filled in from reference TRBV9 and TRBJ2-2): DSGVTQTPKHLITATGQRVTLRCSPRSGDLSVYWYQQSLDQGLQFLIQYYNGEERAKGNILERFSAQQFPDLHSELNLSSLELGDSALYFCASSTLGAGAGELFFGEGSRLTVL.

The chain recombines TRBV27 with TRBJ2-1; 9 bases fit TRBD2. V lost 3 bases to trimming and J lost 9 bases; unmatched junction nucleotides: 9. Germline-derived CDR1 and CDR2 are MNHEY and SMNVEV (reference sequence). CDR3 length: 15 residues. CDR3: CASSFAAGGQGEQFF. DNA for the CDR3: TGTGCCAGCAGTTTTGCGGCGGGGGGGCAGGGTGAGCAGTTCTTC.

The V and J genes are TRBV28 and TRBJ2-5; TRBD2 agrees at 11 bases. V lost 7 bases and J lost 5; bases outside the gene matches: 15. CDR3 length: 17 residues. Germline values: CDR1 MDHEN, CDR2 SYDVKM. The CDR3 nucleotides are TGTGCCAGCAATGTCGGGTTAGCGGGAGGGCGTCGGGAGACCCAGTACTTC. Translation gives CASNVGLAGGRRETQYF.

This chain links TRBV2 with TRBJ1-6; TRBD1 might be the D (6 bases). Germline CDR1 SNHLY, CDR2 FYNNEI. The CDR3 consists of 15 residues. V lost 5 bases and J 7 bases, leaving 15 bases between the germline ends. CDR3 sequence reads: CASSREDRTNSPLHF. The CDR3 DNA sequence: TGTGCCAGCAGTAGAGAGGACAGAACAAATTCACCCCTCCACTTT.

The chain uses TRBV12-3 or TRBV12-4 and TRBJ2-5; D is perhaps TRBD2 (6 bases). This CDR3 is 13 amino acids long. Trimming left V 7 bases short and J 2 bases short, with 11 bases between. The CDR3 nucleotides read TGTGCCAGCATTAGGACTACTCAAGAGACCCAGTACTTC. Amino acid sequence: CASIRTTQETQYF.

This clone was seen only once. The rearrangement links TRBV28 to TRBJ2-7, with 11 bases aligning to TRBD2. V trimming: 6 bases; J trimming: 6 bases; junction bases outside the gene matches: 10. Germline V gene lookup returns CDR1 MDHEN and CDR2 SYDVKM. The CDR3 is 15 residues long. In DNA form, the CDR3 reads TGTGCCAGCAGGGGGACGGGGCTAGCGGGAGGCGAGCAGTACTTC. Translation: CASRGTGLAGGEQYF.

This clone has a handful of counts. This chain uses TRBV6-5 with TRBJ1-4, with D unresolved. The CDR3 loop spans 14 amino acids. Germline V gives CDR1 MNHEY, CDR2 SVGAGI. V dropped 5 bases and J dropped 4 bases, with 11 bases sitting between them. In DNA form, the CDR3 reads TGTGCCAGCAGTCGGAGCACTTTTAATGAAAAACTGTTTTTT. This codes for CASSRSTFNEKLFF.

This sequence joins TRBV10-3 and TRBJ1-1, with D possibly TRBD1 on 6 matching bases. Germline CDR1 is ENHRY and CDR2 is SYGVKD. The CDR3 sequence is 14 residues long. V gave up 3 bases and J gave up 0 bases, with 8 bases separating them. CDR3 region: CAISDTGMNTEAFF. The CDR3 DNA is TGTGCCATCAGTGATACAGGGATGAACACTGAAGCTTTCTTT.

V is TRBV18 and J is TRBJ2-7, with 13 bases that match TRBD2. CDR1 KGHSH and CDR2 LQKENI come from the germline V gene. Losses at the gene ends were 0 bases for V and 2 bases for J; bases not matched to a gene: 4. This CDR3 spans 17 amino acids. The CDR3 loop reads CASSPPTSGRSAYEQYF. The CDR3 DNA follows: TGTGCCAGCTCACCACCGACTAGCGGGAGGAGCGCCTACGAGCAGTACTTC.